This T cell receptor (beta chain) emerged from a study of T cells after yellow fever vaccination (dated by TCRdb to about 2019). As for the study more broadly: The SMART-Seq v4 Ultra Low Input RNA kit was used to prepare libraries from fractions with low cell numbers. To follow T-cell clones before and after both primary and booster YFV17D yellow fever vaccination, bulk TCR alpha and beta repertoires underwent longitudinal sequencing. Two healthy male donors, one aged 18 to 30 and one aged 30 to 40 years, were included in the cohort. Blood samples were taken at several timepoints before and after primary and secondary immunization, and bulk PBMC replicates and cell subsets were isolated.

According to the germline V gene, CDR1 reads SQVTM and CDR2 reads ANQGSEA. The CDR3 has 17 amino acids, counting the end cysteine and phenylalanine. The read is trimmed to its CDR3 DNA, 51 bases read in frame from base 1. A distance of 19 bases separates the germline ends of V and J, which lose 7 bases and 0 bases respectively. Here is what the overall study found, with its caveats: Because abundant contaminating clonotypes from the bulk population could be contained in FACS-sorted repertoires, computational filtering was required. Because only two donors were included in the study, the extent to which the findings can be generalized is limited. A small fraction of clonotypes appeared in both the CD4 and CD8 compartments, likely as a result of convergent recombination. Compared with the primary T-cell response, the secondary T-cell response was faster but weaker, reaching its peak on day 5 rather than on day 15. Most clones expanded after primary vaccination were re-detected after the booster (96% of CD4 and roughly 87% of CD8), suggesting broad memory maintenance.

Synthesis of TCR cDNA relied on 5'RACE template switching, a step that introduced a universal primer site along with unique molecular identifiers. cDNA synthesis was primed from both the TCR alpha and TCR beta constant segments. Libraries were amplified in two PCR steps, with sample barcodes and sequencing adapters added in the second step. Sequencing of libraries was done on Illumina HiSeq 2500 (2x100 bp) or NovaSeq (2x150 bp). Turning to the authors' computational methods: MIGEC was used to demultiplex reads and collapse the reads into UMI consensus sequences, and MiXCR was used for V(D)J alignment. Vaccine-responding clonotypes were defined with edgeR using replicate PBMC samples, requiring FDR below 0.01 and a log2 fold change above 5 up to day 15. Bulk clonotypes were assigned CD4 or CD8 identity according to which sequenced CD4 or CD8 repertoire held them at higher abundance. TCRdb's own reprocessing of the public reads used fastp at Q25 and MiXCR and kept productive beta chains. CDR3 protein sequences are deduplicated, and each keeps its most common genes and DNA. The V and J calls were not made by the authors but by TCRdb's processing. Across this sample there are 350,000 to 450,000 distinct CDR3 sequences, with more than 5.5% seen only once. 15% of the sample goes to the ten largest clones.

Interpreted using the paper, the treatment or condition label stands for: live attenuated yellow fever vaccine strain. Two biological replicates of bulk PBMCs were collected at each blood-draw timepoint. A standard Ficoll-Paque protocol was used to isolate PBMCs from peripheral blood. RNA was extracted with TriZol from bulk PBMCs, CD4 and CD8 fractions, and dextramer-positive and dextramer-negative fractions. On this clonotype: Its antigen is still unknown. Per-nucleotide qualities are absent, and no much larger clonotype sits a single base away.

The sequence is built from TRBV29-1 and TRBJ2-6, with the D call perhaps TRBD1 or TRBD2, each one matching 5 bases. The sample here was PBMCs, taken 5 days after the yellow fever booster vaccination. This clonotype originated in a man aged 30-40 years who received the YFV17D yellow fever vaccine. The DNA sequence is as follows: TGCAGCGCTGTGTTCGGGACGGGGTACTCTGGGGCCAACGTCCTGACTTTC. The encoded protein is CSAVFGTGYSGANVLTF.